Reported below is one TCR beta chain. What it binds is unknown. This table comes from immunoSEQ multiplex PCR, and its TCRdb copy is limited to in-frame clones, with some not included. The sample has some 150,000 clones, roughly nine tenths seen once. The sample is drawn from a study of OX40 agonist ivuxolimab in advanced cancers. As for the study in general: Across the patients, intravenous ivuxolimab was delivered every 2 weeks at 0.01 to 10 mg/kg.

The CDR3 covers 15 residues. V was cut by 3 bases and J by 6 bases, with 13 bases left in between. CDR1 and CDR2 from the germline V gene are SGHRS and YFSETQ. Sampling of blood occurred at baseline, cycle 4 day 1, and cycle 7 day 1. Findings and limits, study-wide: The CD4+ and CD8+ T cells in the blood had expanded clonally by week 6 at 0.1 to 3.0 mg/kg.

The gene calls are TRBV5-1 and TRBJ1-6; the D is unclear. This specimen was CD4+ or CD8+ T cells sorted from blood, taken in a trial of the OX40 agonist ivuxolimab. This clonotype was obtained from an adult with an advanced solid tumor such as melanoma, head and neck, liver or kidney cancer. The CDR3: CASSWTFNTNSPLHF. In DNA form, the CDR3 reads TGCGCCAGCAGCTGGACCTTCAACACTAATTCACCCCTCCACTTT.